This T cell receptor beta chain derives from a study of response to subunit inactivated influenza vaccine. General study points: Only a handful of new T cells, the authors suggested, are recruited with each seasonal influenza vaccination.

TCRdb fed the RT-PCR reads into MiXCR, producing one record per CDR3 protein. The table has approximately 200,000 distinct CDR3 sequences, approximately 15% seen once. With regard to this clonotype: The antigen is unknown.

V dropped 4 bases and J dropped 7 bases, with 22 bases sitting between them. CDR1 is SEHNR, CDR2 FQNEAQ, per germline (reference sequence). CDR3 length: 16 amino acids. The clonotype originates from a man in his forties or fifties who received an inactivated influenza vaccine. Here the sequenced sample was CD8+ T cells sorted from PBMCs, taken more than 4 days after vaccination. The rearrangement links TRBV7-9 to TRBJ1-2; tentative D call: TRBD1 (5 bases). This chain's CDR3 is CASSYQGRARLGGYTF. The CDR3 DNA follows: TGTGCCAGCAGCTATCAGGGTCGGGCTCGTTTAGGTGGCTACACCTTC.